A selection of T cell receptor beta chains follows, all from one sample in a study of cytomegalovirus exposure and HLA in healthy donors. Only in-frame clones appear in the TCRdb table, and some are missing; sequencing was by immunoSEQ multiplex PCR. Of 85,000 to 95,000 clones in the sample, 76% were seen once. What was sequenced was PBMCs. The source is a man aged 25 to 40 in good health and CMV-seropositive. Each CDR3 is given with its conserved first and last residue. A D gene is named only where the DNA matches it firmly. Some rows have no size entry. The others give once, few or many, or a class for an expanded clone.

>few|TRBD2|TRBV7-9|TRBJ2-1
TGTGCCAGCAGCTCAGCGTCTAGCGGGGGGCCGAGCTACAATGAGCAGTTCTTC
CASSSASSGGPSYNEQFF
>NA|TRBD1|TRBV30|TRBJ1-5
TGTGCCTGGAGTGCAGGACAGGGCAGCAATCAGCCCCAGCATTTT
CAWSAGQGSNQPQHF
>NA|NA|TRBV2|TRBJ2-7
TGTGCCAGCAGTTCACACCGCTACGAGCAGTACTTC
CASSSHRYEQYF
>NA|NA|TRBV4-1|TRBJ2-2
TGCGCCAGCAGCCAAGTCCACGCGGGGTCCGGGGAGCTGTTTTTT
CASSQVHAGSGELFF
>NA|TRBD1|TRBV5-1|TRBJ2-2
TGCGCCAGCAGCCCGACAGGGGAAGGCACCGGGGAGCTGTTTTTT
CASSPTGEGTGELFF
>NA|NA|TRBV6-5|TRBJ2-7
TGTGCCAGCAGTTATAAGCGCTCCTACGAGCAGTACTTC
CASSYKRSYEQYF
>NA|NA|TRBV19|TRBJ1-3
TGTGCCAGTAGTATCATCCGGGACTCTGGAAACACCATATATTTT
CASSIIRDSGNTIYF
>NA|NA|TRBV7-9|TRBJ2-3
TGTGCCAGCAGCTTGCTTAGCGGAGACACAGATACGCAGTATTTT
CASSLLSGDTDTQYF
>NA|TRBD1|TRBV9|TRBJ2-5
TGTGCCAGCAGCGTAGCCTTGGGGACAGATCAAGAGACCCAGTACTTC
CASSVALGTDQETQYF
>NA|NA|TRBV9|TRBJ1-5
TGTGCCAGCTGGGGTACGACAGAAACGAGCAATCAGCCCCAGCATTTT
CASWGTTETSNQPQHF
>NA|TRBD1|TRBV27|TRBJ2-7
TGTGCCAGCAGCCTACAGGGGTCCTTCTACGAGCAGTACTTC
CASSLQGSFYEQYF
>NA|NA|TRBV20-1|TRBJ1-1
TGCAGTGCTGTCCGGGGGGCTGAAGCTTTCTTT
CSAVRGAEAFF
>NA|TRBD1|TRBV7-2|TRBJ1-1
TGTGCCAGCAGCCGACAGGGAGTCACTGAAGCTTTCTTT
CASSRQGVTEAFF
>few|TRBD1|TRBV7-3|TRBJ1-2
TGTGCCAGCAGTCAAGCCGGGACAGGGGGCTATGGCTACACCTTC
CASSQAGTGGYGYTF
>NA|TRBD1|TRBV6-5|TRBJ2-5
TGTGCCAGCAGCTCCGGGACAGGGGTCGGAGAGACCCAGTACTTC
CASSSGTGVGETQYF